Shown below are 4 T cell receptor beta chains from a single sample sequenced in a study of CD8+CD57+ T cells in acquired aplastic anemia. According to the study, genomic DNA was the template for TCR beta VDJ and CDR3 profiling. TCRdb independently ran MiXCR on the reads; one entry per CDR3 protein. Among around 180,000 distinct CDR3 sequences listed, 64% were seen once. Sequencing was done on a sample of sorted CD4+, CD8+, or CD8+CD57+ T cells (not recorded which) from PBMCs. The receptors shown here come from a human donor with severe aplastic anemia or a healthy control (not recorded which).

The chain couples TRBV24-1 to TRBJ2-2; 7 positions match TRBD2. Germline V gene sequence: CDR1 KGHDR, CDR2 SFDVKD. This CDR3 is built from 15 residues. After removal of 3 bases from V and 7 bases from J, the junction contained 7 bases not matched to a gene. CDR3 bases: TGTGCCACCAGTGATGCCGGACTAGTGGGCGGGGAGCTGTTTTTT. Its protein product is CATSDAGLVGGELFF.

The chain is built from TRBV6-5 and TRBJ1-3; D might be TRBD1 (5 bases). The V end lost 2 bases, the J end lost 0 bases, and 5 bases lay between the germline ends. In germline, CDR1 is MNHEY, CDR2 SVGAGI. The CDR3 consists of 14 residues. The CDR3 nucleotides are TGTGCCAGCAGTTACGGGGCCTCTGGAAACACCATATATTTT. It specifies CASSYGASGNTIYF.

In this sample, this clonotype turned up once. The chain carries TRBV7-8 and TRBJ1-5; D is undetermined. Trimming stripped 1 base from V and 2 bases from J, with 15 bases between. In germline, CDR1 is SGHVS, CDR2 FQNEAQ. CDR3 length: 17 residues. The CDR3 DNA follows: TGTGCCAGCAGCTTAGTAGTTACTCCTACGGGCAATCAGCCCCAGCATTTT. It specifies CASSLVVTPTGNQPQHF.

The sample holds one count of this clonotype. The chain recombines TRBV7-9 with TRBJ2-2; the match to TRBD1 covers 8 bases. This CDR3 region has 15 residues. Per germline, CDR1 SEHNR and CDR2 FQNEAQ (reference sequence). After removal of 4 bases from V and 7 bases from J, the junction contained 8 bases not matched to a gene. The CDR3 region has the DNA TGTGCCAGCAGCTCCTTTACAGGGGGAATCGGGGAGCTGTTTTTT. As protein: CASSSFTGGIGELFF.